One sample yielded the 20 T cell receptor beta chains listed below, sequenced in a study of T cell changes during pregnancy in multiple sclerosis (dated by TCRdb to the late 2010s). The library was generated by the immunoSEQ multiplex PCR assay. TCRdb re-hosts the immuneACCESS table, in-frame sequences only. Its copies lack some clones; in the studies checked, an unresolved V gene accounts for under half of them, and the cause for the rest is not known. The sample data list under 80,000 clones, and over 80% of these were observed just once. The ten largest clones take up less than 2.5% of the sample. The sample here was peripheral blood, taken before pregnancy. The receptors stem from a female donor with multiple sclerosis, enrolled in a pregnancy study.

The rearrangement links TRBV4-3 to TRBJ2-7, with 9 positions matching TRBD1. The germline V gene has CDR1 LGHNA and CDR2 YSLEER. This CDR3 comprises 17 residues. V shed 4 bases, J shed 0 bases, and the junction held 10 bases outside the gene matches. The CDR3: CASSPGAWTGASYEQYF. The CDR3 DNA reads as TGCGCCAGCAGCCCGGGCGCGTGGACAGGGGCCTCCTACGAGCAGTACTTC.

CDR3 DNA sequence: TGTGCCAGCAGTCAGGACAGGGAGGTAGGACAGCCCCAGCATTTT. The encoded protein is CASSQDREVGQPQHF. The chain recombines TRBV28 with TRBJ1-5; TRBD1 matches at 8 bases. After removal of 5 bases from V and 7 bases from J, the junction contained 10 bases not matched to a gene. The germline V gene encodes CDR1 MDHEN and CDR2 SYDVKM. The CDR3 is 15 residues long.

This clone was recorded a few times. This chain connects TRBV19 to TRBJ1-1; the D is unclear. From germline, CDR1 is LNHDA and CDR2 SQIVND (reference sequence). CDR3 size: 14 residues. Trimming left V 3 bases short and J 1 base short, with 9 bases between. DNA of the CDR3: TGTGCCAGTAGTATCCTGTATCGGAACACTGAAGCTTTCTTT. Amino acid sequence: CASSILYRNTEAFF.

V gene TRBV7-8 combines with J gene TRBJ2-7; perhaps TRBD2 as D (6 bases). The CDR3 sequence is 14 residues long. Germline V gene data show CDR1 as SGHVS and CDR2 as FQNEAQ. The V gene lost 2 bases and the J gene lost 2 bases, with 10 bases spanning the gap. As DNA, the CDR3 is TGTGCCAGCAGCTTAAGCGGGCTGACCTACGAGCAGTACTTC. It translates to CASSLSGLTYEQYF.

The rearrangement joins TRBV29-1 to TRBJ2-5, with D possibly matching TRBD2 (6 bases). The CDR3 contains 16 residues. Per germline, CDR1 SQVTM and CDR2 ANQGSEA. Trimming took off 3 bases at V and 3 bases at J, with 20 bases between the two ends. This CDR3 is CSVEFPRAGLKETQYF. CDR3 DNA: TGCAGCGTTGAGTTCCCCAGGGCGGGATTAAAAGAGACCCAGTACTTC. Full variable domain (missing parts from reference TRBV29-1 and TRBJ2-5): SAVISQKPSRDICQRGTSLTIQCQVDSQVTMMFWYRQQPGQSLTLIATANQGSEATYESGFVIDKFPISRPNLTFSTLTVSNMSPEDSSIYLCSVEFPRAGLKETQYFGPGTRLLVL.

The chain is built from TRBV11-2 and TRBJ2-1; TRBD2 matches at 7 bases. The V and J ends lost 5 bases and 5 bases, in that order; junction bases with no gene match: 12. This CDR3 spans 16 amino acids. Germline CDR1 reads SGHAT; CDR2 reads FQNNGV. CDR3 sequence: CASSLPLQRGHNEQFF. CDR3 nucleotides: TGTGCCAGCAGCCTCCCTCTGCAGCGGGGTCACAATGAGCAGTTCTTC.

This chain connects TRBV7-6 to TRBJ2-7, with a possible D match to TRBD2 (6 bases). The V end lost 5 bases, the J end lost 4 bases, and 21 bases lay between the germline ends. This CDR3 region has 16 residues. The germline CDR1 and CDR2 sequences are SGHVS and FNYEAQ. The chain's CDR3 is CASSPSRDFKIYEQYF. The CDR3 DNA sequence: TGTGCCAGCAGCCCCTCCCGGGACTTCAAGATTTACGAGCAGTACTTC. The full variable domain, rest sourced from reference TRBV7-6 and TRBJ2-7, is GAGVSQSPRYKVTKRGQDVALRCDPISGHVSLYWYRQALGQGPEFLTYFNYEAQQDKSGLPNDRFSAERPEGSISTLTIQRTEQRDSAMYRCASSPSRDFKIYEQYFGPGTRLTVT.

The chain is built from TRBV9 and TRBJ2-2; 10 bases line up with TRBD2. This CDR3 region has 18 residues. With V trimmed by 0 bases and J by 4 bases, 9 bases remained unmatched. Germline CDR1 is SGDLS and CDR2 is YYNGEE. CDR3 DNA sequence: TGTGCCAGCAGCGTAGCTCCTAGCGGGAGATCCGGCACCGGGGAGCTGTTTTTT. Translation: CASSVAPSGRSGTGELFF.

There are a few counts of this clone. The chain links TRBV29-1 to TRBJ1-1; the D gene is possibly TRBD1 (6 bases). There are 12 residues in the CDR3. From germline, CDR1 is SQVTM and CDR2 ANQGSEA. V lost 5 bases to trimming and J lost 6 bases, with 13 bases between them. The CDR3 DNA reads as TGCAGCGTTAACCGGGGGGCAGCTGAAGCTTTCTTT. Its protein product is CSVNRGAAEAFF.

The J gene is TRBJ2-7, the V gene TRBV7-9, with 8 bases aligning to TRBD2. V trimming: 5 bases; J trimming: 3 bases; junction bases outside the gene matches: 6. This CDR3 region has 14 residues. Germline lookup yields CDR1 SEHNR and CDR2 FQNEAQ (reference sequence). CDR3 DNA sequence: TGTGCCAGCAGCCTACCGGGACTAGGCTACGAGCAGTACTTC. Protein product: CASSLPGLGYEQYF.

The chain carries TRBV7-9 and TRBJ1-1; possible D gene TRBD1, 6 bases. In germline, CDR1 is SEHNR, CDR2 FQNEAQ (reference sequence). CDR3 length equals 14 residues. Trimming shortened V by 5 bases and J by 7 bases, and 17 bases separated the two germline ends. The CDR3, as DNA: TGTGCCAGCAGCCCCTGGGACATCACCCTTGAAGCTTTCTTT. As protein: CASSPWDITLEAFF.

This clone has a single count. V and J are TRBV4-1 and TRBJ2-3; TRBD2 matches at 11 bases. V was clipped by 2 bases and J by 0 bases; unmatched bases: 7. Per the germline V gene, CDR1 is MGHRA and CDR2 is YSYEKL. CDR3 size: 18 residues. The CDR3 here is CASSQQPGLAESTDTQYF. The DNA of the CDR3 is TGCGCCAGCAGCCAACAACCGGGACTAGCGGAAAGCACAGATACGCAGTATTTT.

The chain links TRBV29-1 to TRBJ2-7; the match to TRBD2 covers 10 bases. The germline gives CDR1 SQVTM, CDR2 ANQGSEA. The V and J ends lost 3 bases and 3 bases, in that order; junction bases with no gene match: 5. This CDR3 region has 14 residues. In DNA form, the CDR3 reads TGCAGCGTTGAGGGGCTAGCGGGGGTCTACGAGCAGTACTTC. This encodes CSVEGLAGVYEQYF.

CDR3 nucleotide sequence: TGTGCCAGCAGGCTCGGGGTAGCCGATGAGCAGTTCTTC. Protein: CASRLGVADEQFF. This sequence joins TRBV2 and TRBJ2-1; the D gene is possibly TRBD2 (5 bases). Germline V gene data show CDR1 as SNHLY and CDR2 as FYNNEI. The CDR3 length is 13 residues. The V gene lost 6 bases and the J gene lost 8 bases, with 14 bases spanning the gap.

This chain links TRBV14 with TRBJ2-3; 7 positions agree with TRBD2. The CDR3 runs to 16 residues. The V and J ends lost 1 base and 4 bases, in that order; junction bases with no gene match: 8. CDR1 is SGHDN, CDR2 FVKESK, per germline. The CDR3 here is CASSQGSGTLPDTQYF. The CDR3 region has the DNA TGTGCCAGCAGCCAAGGAAGCGGGACTCTCCCAGATACGCAGTATTTT.

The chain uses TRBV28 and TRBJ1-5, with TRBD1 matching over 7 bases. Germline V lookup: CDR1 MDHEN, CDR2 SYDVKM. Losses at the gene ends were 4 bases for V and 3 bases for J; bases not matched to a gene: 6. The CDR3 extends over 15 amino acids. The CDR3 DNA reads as TGTGCCAGCAGTTGGGGACAGAGGTTCAATCAGCCCCAGCATTTT. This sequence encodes CASSWGQRFNQPQHF.

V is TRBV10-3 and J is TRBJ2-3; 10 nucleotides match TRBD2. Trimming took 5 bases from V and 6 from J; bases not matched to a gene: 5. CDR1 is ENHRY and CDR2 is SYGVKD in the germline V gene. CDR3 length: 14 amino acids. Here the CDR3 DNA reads TGTGCCATCAGTTCTAGCGGGAGTCGGGATACGCAGTATTTT. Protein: CAISSSGSRDTQYF.

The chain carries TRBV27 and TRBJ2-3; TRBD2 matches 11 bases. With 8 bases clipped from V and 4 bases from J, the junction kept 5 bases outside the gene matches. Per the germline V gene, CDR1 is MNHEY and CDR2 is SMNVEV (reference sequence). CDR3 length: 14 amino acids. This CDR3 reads CASALAGVPDTQYF. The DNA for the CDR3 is TGTGCCAGCGCACTAGCGGGAGTACCAGATACGCAGTATTTT.

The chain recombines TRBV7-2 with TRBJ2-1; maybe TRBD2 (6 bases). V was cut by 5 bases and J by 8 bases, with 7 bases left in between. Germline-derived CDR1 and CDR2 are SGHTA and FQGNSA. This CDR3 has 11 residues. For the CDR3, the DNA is TGTGCCAGCAGCAAGCGGGATGAGCAGTTCTTC. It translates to CASSKRDEQFF.

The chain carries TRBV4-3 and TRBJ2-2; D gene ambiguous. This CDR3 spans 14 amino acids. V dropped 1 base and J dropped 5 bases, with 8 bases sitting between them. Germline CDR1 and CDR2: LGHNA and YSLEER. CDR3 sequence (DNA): TGCGCCAGCAGCCAAGGAGAGGAAACCGGGGAGCTGTTTTTT. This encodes CASSQGEETGELFF.